This paragraph reports one T cell receptor (beta chain). Both 60 Vbeta primers and 13 Jbeta primers went into the PCR. Assay: immunoSEQ multiplex PCR; the TCRdb copy retains only in-frame clones and omits some. Of about 220,000 clones in the sample, over 80% were seen once. The sample comes from a study of cytomegalovirus exposure and HLA in healthy donors. Germline trimming cut 3 bases from V and 0 bases from J; bases unmatched to any gene: 4. The germline CDR1 and CDR2 sequences are LNHNV and YYDKDF (reference sequence). There are 15 residues in the CDR3. The TCR sequence derives from a boy younger than 10 in good health and CMV-seronegative. The chain uses TRBV15 and TRBJ2-5; 7 positions match TRBD1. The material sequenced was PBMCs. Here the CDR3 reads CATSSLTGDQETQYF. CDR3 DNA sequence: TGTGCCACCAGCAGCCTTACAGGGGACCAAGAGACCCAGTACTTC.